This T cell receptor beta chain was profiled in a study of blood T cell repertoires in COVID-19. Clones were sequenced by immunoSEQ multiplex PCR, and TCRdb holds only the in-frame ones, with some missing. The sample lists some 110,000 clones; around 86% were seen once. Germline V gene sequence: CDR1 SGDLS, CDR2 YYNGEE. Trimming cost V 3 bases and J 2 bases, with 14 bases left between them. The CDR3 is 15 amino acids. The clonotype was recovered from a man in his forties or fifties with acute or convalescent COVID-19. Input material: peripheral blood. This chain uses TRBV9 with TRBJ2-5; possible D gene TRBD2, 6 bases. The CDR3 here is CASSAGPGVQETQYF. CDR3 nucleotide sequence: TGTGCCAGCAGCGCCGGCCCGGGGGTTCAAGAGACCCAGTACTTC.